This TCR beta chain came from a study of T-cell memory formation after mild COVID-19. TCRdb fed the 5' RACE reads into MiXCR, producing one record per CDR3 protein. The repertoire consists of under 300,000 distinct CDR3 sequences, with approximately 10% occurring once and the leading ten covering around 20%. Between the trimmed V and J ends, which lost 5 bases and 0 bases, there was a span of 14 bases. This CDR3 region has 16 residues. Germline V CDR1 and CDR2: SGHTA, FQGTGA. This clonotype was found a few times. Sequencing was performed on PBMCs or a T cell subset sorted from them (not recorded which). The chain uses TRBV7-3 and TRBJ1-3; possibly TRBD1 for D (6 bases). The receptor was derived from a man in his late teens or twenties who had mild COVID-19 (a few samples of this study predate the infection). Cell type and time point are not known. The CDR3 spells CASSPTGQSSGNTIYF. The DNA for the CDR3 is TGTGCCAGCAGCCCGACAGGTCAATCCTCTGGAAACACCATATATTTT.